Sequencing of this T cell receptor beta chain was carried out in a study of OX40 agonist ivuxolimab in advanced cancers. Study summary: Participants averaged approximately 61 years of age (range 23 to 79) and were 82.7% male. Partial responses, seen in three patients, involved one hepatocellular carcinoma and two cutaneous melanomas. General study results and limits: CD4+ and CD8+ blood T cells expanded clonally by week 6 at 0.1 to 3.0 mg/kg.

Sequenced by immunoSEQ multiplex PCR; TCRdb stores in-frame clones only, minus some. This sample has tens of thousands of clones, with 88% found just once. A note on this clone: Its antigen is unidentified.

CDR3 length: 18 residues. V gave up 5 bases and J gave up 0 bases; unmatched junction bases: 11. In germline, CDR1 is SGHTA, CDR2 FQGNSA. This material consisted of CD4+ or CD8+ T cells sorted from blood, taken in a trial of the OX40 agonist ivuxolimab. This TCR came from an adult with an advanced solid tumor such as melanoma, head and neck, liver or kidney cancer. The rearrangement joins TRBV7-2 to TRBJ2-1; 9 bases line up with TRBD2. The CDR3 reads CASSKWTSARSSYNEQFF. The DNA of the CDR3 is TGTGCCAGCAGCAAGTGGACTAGCGCCAGGAGCTCCTACAATGAGCAGTTCTTC. Together with reference TRBV7-2 and TRBJ2-1, the CDR3 gives the full variable domain: GAGVSQSPSNKVTEKGKDVELRCDPISGHTALYWYRQSLGQGLEFLIYFQGNSAPDKSGLPSDRFSAERTGGSVSTLTIQRTQQEDSAVYLCASSKWTSARSSYNEQFFGPGTRLTVL.